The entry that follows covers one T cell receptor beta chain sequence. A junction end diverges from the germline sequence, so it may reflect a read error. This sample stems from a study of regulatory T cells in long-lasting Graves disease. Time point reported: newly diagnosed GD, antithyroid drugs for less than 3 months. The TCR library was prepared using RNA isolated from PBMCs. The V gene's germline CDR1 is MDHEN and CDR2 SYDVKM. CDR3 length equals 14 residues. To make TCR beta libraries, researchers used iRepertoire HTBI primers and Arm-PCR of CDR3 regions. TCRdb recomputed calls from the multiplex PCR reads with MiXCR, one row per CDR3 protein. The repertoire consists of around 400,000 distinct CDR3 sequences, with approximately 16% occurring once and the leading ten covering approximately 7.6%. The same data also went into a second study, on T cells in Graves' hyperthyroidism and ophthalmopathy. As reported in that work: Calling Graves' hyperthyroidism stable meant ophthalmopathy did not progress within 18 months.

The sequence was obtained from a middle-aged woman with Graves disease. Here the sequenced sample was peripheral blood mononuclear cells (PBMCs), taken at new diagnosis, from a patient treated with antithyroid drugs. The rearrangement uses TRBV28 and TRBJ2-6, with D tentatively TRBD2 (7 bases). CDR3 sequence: CASSGGAGANVPTF. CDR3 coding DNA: TGTGCCAGCAGTGGGGGGGCCGGGGCCAACGTCCCGACTTTC.